The 21 T cell receptor beta chains reported below all come from one sample, sequenced in a study of CD8+ T cells in alopecia areata. The authors extracted RNA and reverse transcribed it into cDNA as the sequencing template. The table came from immunoSEQ multiplex PCR; TCRdb's copy has only in-frame clones and leaves some out. The profile covers about 150,000 clones, with 80% to 90% appearing a single time and about 14% taken by the ten largest. This specimen was CD8+ T cells sorted from blood, taken at week 0. These receptor sequences come from a human donor with alopecia areata.

This clone has more than one count but fewer than ten. This rearrangement joins TRBV19 to TRBJ2-1, with 7 bases fitting TRBD1. Germline CDR1 is LNHDA and CDR2 is SQIVND (reference sequence). The V and J ends lost 6 bases and 7 bases, in that order; junction bases with no gene match: 15. This CDR3 is 16 amino acids long. The CDR3 region has the DNA TGTGCCAGTAGCACCCCAGGGCAGGGGGAGATAAATGAGCAGTTCTTC. Its protein product is CASSTPGQGEINEQFF.

This chain uses TRBV19 with TRBJ2-7; 11 bases match TRBD2. J was trimmed by 5 bases and V by 10 bases; bases with no gene match: 4. This CDR3 region has 12 residues. The germline V gene has CDR1 LNHDA and CDR2 SQIVND (reference sequence). The CDR3 DNA reads TGTGCCACGACTAGCGGGGCCCACGAGCAGTACTTC. Translated: CATTSGAHEQYF.

This sequence joins TRBV7-9 and TRBJ2-5; TRBD1 aligns across 8 bases. Unmatched junction bases numbered 6, after V lost 4 bases and J lost 2 bases. The germline gives CDR1 SEHNR, CDR2 FQNEAQ (reference sequence). The CDR3 is 15 residues long. In nucleotides, the CDR3 is TGTGCCAGCAGCTCCCCCAGGGGGCCACAAGAGACCCAGTACTTC. It yields the protein CASSSPRGPQETQYF.

The chain links TRBV5-4 to TRBJ2-7, with a weak D call TRBD1 (6 bases). CDR3 size: 13 residues. V lost 4 bases and J lost 2, with 10 bases in between. Germline V gene lookup returns CDR1 SGHNT and CDR2 YYREEE (reference sequence). Here the CDR3 DNA reads TGTGCCAGCAGCCCGGGACAAACCTACGAGCAGTACTTC. Its translation is CASSPGQTYEQYF.

The genes are TRBV29-1 and TRBJ1-2; D is possibly TRBD1 (5 bases). The CDR3 consists of 13 residues. The V and J ends lost 5 bases and 8 bases respectively, with 18 bases between them. Germline CDR1 reads SQVTM; CDR2 reads ANQGSEA. CDR3 in amino acids: CSVPLRDLGGYTF. CDR3 nucleotide sequence: TGCAGCGTTCCGCTCAGGGATCTGGGAGGCTACACCTTC.

The CDR3, as DNA: TGTGCCAGCAGTTCCTCCGACAGGGGCGCCTCTGGGGCCAACGTCCTGACTTTC. Translation: CASSSSDRGASGANVLTF. The chain links TRBV27 to TRBJ2-6; the match to TRBD1 covers 8 bases. The CDR3 has 18 amino acids. The J segment lost 0 bases and the V segment lost 4 bases, leaving 8 bases of the junction unmatched. Germline V gene data show CDR1 as MNHEY and CDR2 as SMNVEV (reference sequence). The full variable domain, with the rest looked up from reference TRBV27 and TRBJ2-6, is EAQVTQNPRYLITVTGKKLTVTCSQNMNHEYMSWYRQDPGLGLRQIYYSMNVEVTDKGDVPEGYKVSRKEKRNFPLILESPSPNQTSLYFCASSSSDRGASGANVLTFGAGSRLTVL.

The chain couples TRBV12-5 to TRBJ2-7; 7 positions match TRBD1. The CDR3 totals 15 residues. Germline assignment: CDR1 LGHNT and CDR2 FRNRAP. The V and J ends lost 1 base and 3 bases, in that order; junction bases with no gene match: 6. The CDR3 DNA sequence: TGTGCTAGTGGTTTGGCGAGCACAGGGGTCTACGAGCAGTACTTC. Its protein is CASGLASTGVYEQYF.

The chain carries TRBV5-1 and TRBJ2-7, with 10 bases aligning to TRBD1. V was clipped by 0 bases and J by 5 bases; unmatched bases: 11. CDR3 length equals 17 residues. The germline V gene encodes CDR1 SGHRS and CDR2 YFSETQ. The CDR3 protein is CASSLVFGTGVGNEQYF. The DNA of the CDR3 is TGCGCCAGCAGCTTGGTGTTTGGGACAGGGGTGGGAAACGAGCAGTACTTC.

DNA for the CDR3: TGTGCCAGCAGTTTAGTTAGCGGGAGCCACGAGCAGTACTTC. Translated: CASSLVSGSHEQYF. This chain links TRBV27 with TRBJ2-7, with 9 bases that match TRBD2. The germline V gene encodes CDR1 MNHEY and CDR2 SMNVEV (reference sequence). Trimming removed 2 bases from V and 5 bases from J; junction bases left unmatched: 4. The CDR3 runs 14 residues.

The chain is built from TRBV7-9 and TRBJ2-7, with no clear D. V gave up 1 base and J gave up 2 bases, with 6 bases separating them. The CDR3 runs 13 residues. Germline V gene data show CDR1 as SEHNR and CDR2 as FQNEAQ (reference sequence). The CDR3 DNA follows: TGTGCCAGCAGCTTAGTTGGAGCCTACGAGCAGTACTTC. This gives the protein CASSLVGAYEQYF.

The V call is TRBV7-9, the J call TRBJ2-1; 9 bases line up with TRBD1. Germline V lookup: CDR1 SEHNR, CDR2 FQNEAQ (reference sequence). V lost 3 bases and J lost 8; bases outside the gene matches: 11. The CDR3 spans 16 residues. The CDR3 region has the DNA TGTGCCAGCAGCTTTCTCGGGGGGACAGGGTCCGATGAGCAGTTCTTC. This encodes CASSFLGGTGSDEQFF.

This clone was seen more than once but under ten times. V is TRBV23-1 and J is TRBJ2-1; D remains ambiguous. TRBV23-1 is an open reading frame, and its role is uncertain. The CDR3 runs 14 residues. V gave up 8 bases and J gave up 7 bases, with 18 bases separating them. The CDR3 sequence: CASLLRHVQNEQFF. The DNA for the CDR3 is TGCGCCAGCTTACTAAGGCACGTTCAGAATGAGCAGTTCTTC.

This clone has a single count. The rearrangement links TRBV29-1 to TRBJ2-3, with TRBD2 matching 8 bases. Trimming at V came to 4 bases and at J to 2 bases, leaving 11 bases not matched to a gene. CDR1 SQVTM and CDR2 ANQGSEA come from the germline V gene. The CDR3 totals 16 residues. CDR3 coding DNA: TGCAGCGTTGTATTCCCGGGACTAGACCTCACAGATACGCAGTATTTT. Protein product: CSVVFPGLDLTDTQYF.

This chain's CDR3 is CASRLGRGAMNTEAFF. Written as DNA, the CDR3 is TGTGCAAGTCGCTTAGGAAGGGGCGCGATGAACACTGAAGCTTTCTTT. This chain connects TRBV12-2 to TRBJ1-1; the table's D gene call, TRBD1, was not cross checked with the DNA. TRBV12-2 is a pseudogene. This CDR3 region has 16 residues.

The V gene is TRBV11-2, the J gene TRBJ2-2, with D tentatively TRBD2 (6 bases). Trimming took 0 bases from V and 5 from J, leaving 16 bases between them. CDR1 and CDR2 from the germline V gene are SGHAT and FQNNGV. CDR3 size: 17 residues. The CDR3, as DNA: TGTGCCAGCAGCTTAGACTATTTTGGGCGGGAAACCGGGGAGCTGTTTTTT. This encodes CASSLDYFGRETGELFF.

The chain employs TRBV6-6 and TRBJ1-5; a weak D match, TRBD1 (5 bases). This CDR3 region has 14 residues. V shed 8 bases and J shed 6 bases, with 17 bases lying between them. From germline, CDR1 is MNHNY and CDR2 SVGAGI (reference sequence). Written as DNA, the CDR3 is TGTGCCAGCGTCATACAGGACGGGTCTCAGCCCCAGCATTTT. Amino acids: CASVIQDGSQPQHF.

This chain joins TRBV6-1 and TRBJ1-1; possibly TRBD1 for D (5 bases). Trimming cost V 6 bases and J 4 bases, with 15 bases left between them. Germline V lookup: CDR1 MNHNS, CDR2 SASEGT. The CDR3 has 14 residues. This CDR3 is CASSLGAGTTEAFF. DNA of the CDR3: TGTGCCAGCAGCTTAGGGGCGGGGACCACTGAAGCTTTCTTT.

The chain recombines TRBV5-1 with TRBJ2-1; perhaps TRBD1 as D (6 bases). V lost 4 bases and J 0 bases, leaving 17 bases between the germline ends. CDR1 is SGHRS, CDR2 YFSETQ, per germline. This CDR3 contains 17 residues. The CDR3, as DNA: TGCGCCAGCAGCCTAGTCGCCAGGGGCAGCTCCTACAATGAGCAGTTCTTC. The encoded protein is CASSLVARGSSYNEQFF.

The rearrangement joins TRBV27 to TRBJ2-7, with TRBD1 identical over 8 bases. Losses at the gene ends were 7 bases for V and 4 bases for J; bases not matched to a gene: 6. Germline V gene sequence: CDR1 MNHEY, CDR2 SMNVEV (reference sequence). The CDR3 sequence is 13 residues long. The CDR3 region is CASTQGVGYEQYF. CDR3 in DNA: TGTGCCAGCACACAGGGGGTCGGGTACGAGCAGTACTTC.

The chain is built from TRBV6-1 and TRBJ2-3; D may be TRBD1 or TRBD2 (5 bases each). V lost 6 bases and J 2 bases, leaving 15 bases between the germline ends. CDR1 and CDR2 (germline): MNHNS, SASEGT. The CDR3 contains 15 residues. CDR3: CASRDGDRDTDTQYF. The CDR3 nucleotides are TGTGCCAGCAGAGATGGGGACCGCGACACAGATACGCAGTATTTT.

The chain is built from TRBV11-3 and TRBJ2-2; 9 bases are shared with TRBD1. The V and J ends lost 4 bases and 4 bases, in that order; junction bases with no gene match: 7. Per germline, CDR1 SGHNT and CDR2 YENEEA. The CDR3 runs to 16 residues. CDR3 in DNA: TGTGCCAGCAGCTCACCACAGGGGGCAAGCACCGGGGAGCTGTTTTTT. It codes for CASSSPQGASTGELFF. Looking up the rest from reference TRBV11-3 and TRBJ2-2 gives the full variable domain: EAGVVQSPRYKIIEKKQPVAFWCNPISGHNTLYWYLQNLGQGPELLIRYENEEAVDDSQLPKDRFSAERLKGVDSTLKIQPAELGDSAVYLCASSSPQGASTGELFFGEGSRLTVL.